Reported below is one T cell receptor (beta chain). The antigen is not known. The CDR3 loop spans 15 amino acids. Germline loops: CDR1 PRHDT, CDR2 FYEKMQ (reference sequence). V lost 0 bases, J lost 5 bases, and 11 bases lay in between. PCR was performed a second time for 7 to 11 cycles using a sample-barcoded 5' primer and a J-beta primer mix. Via MiXCR, TCRdb re-called the 5' RACE reads, giving one row per CDR3 protein. The table records 1.5 million or so distinct CDR3 sequences, approximately 42% of them present only once. This sample is drawn from a study of blood T cells in healthy people across ages. Findings of the study overall: Researchers said unsorted PBMCs prevented a conclusive naive versus antigen-experienced comparison. Diversity was higher, and naive CD4+ cells more numerous, in long-lived donors than in aged donors. Estimates of total diversity, which came from one million sequenced T cells, were considered to be underestimates.

It was roughly 10 milliliters of peripheral blood that were drawn from each donor. The V gene is TRBV13, the J gene TRBJ2-1; D is uncertain. Sequenced: blood. The receptor comes from a woman younger than 35 in good health. The CDR3: CASSLGGEGNNEQFF. The CDR3 DNA follows: TGTGCCAGCAGCTTAGGGGGTGAAGGAAACAATGAGCAGTTCTTC. The entire variable domain, with the rest obtained from reference TRBV13 and TRBJ2-1, is as follows: AAGVIQSPRHLIKEKRETATLKCYPIPRHDTVYWYQQGPGQDPQFLISFYEKMQSDKGSIPDRFSAQQFSDYHSELNMSSLELGDSALYFCASSLGGEGNNEQFFGPGTRLTVL.